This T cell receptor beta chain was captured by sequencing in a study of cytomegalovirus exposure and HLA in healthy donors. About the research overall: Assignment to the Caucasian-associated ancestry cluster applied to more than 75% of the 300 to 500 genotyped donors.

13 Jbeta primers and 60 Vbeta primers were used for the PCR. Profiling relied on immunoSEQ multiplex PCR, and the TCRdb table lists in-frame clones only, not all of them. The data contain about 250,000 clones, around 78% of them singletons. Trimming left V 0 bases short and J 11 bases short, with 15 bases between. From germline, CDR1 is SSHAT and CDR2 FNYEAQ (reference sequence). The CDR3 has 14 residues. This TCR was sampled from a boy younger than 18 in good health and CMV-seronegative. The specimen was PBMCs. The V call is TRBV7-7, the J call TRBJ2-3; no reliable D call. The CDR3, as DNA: TGTGCCAGCAGCTTAGCTCCTAACGCCCATATGCAGTATTTT. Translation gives CASSLAPNAHMQYF.